These 26 T cell receptor beta chains came from one sample sequenced in a study of a mutant IDH1 vaccine in newly diagnosed glioma. The sample's time point: week 47, end of study. Topical imiquimod was applied with each vaccine dose, which held 300 ug of mutant IDH1 20-mer peptide. No cognate antigen is known for these TCRs. Method: immunoSEQ multiplex PCR; TCRdb's copy keeps in-frame clones and lacks some. The sample lists 30,000 to 40,000 clones; around 90% were seen once. This sample comprised PBMCs, obtained from a glioma patient whose treatment included an IDH1 peptide vaccine. The receptors originated from a man aged 35-49 years with glioma.

The chain employs TRBV7-8 and TRBJ2-1; TRBD1 matches 9 bases. Germline CDR1 SGHVS, CDR2 FQNEAQ. The CDR3 consists of 14 residues. V lost 5 bases and J lost 7; bases outside the gene matches: 6. In DNA form, the CDR3 reads TGTGCCAGCAGCGAGGACAGGGGTGGGAATGAGCAGTTCTTC. This translates into CASSEDRGGNEQFF.

This clone appeared once. This chain joins TRBV10-3 and TRBJ1-2, with D unclear. The CDR3 totals 13 residues. V was cut by 0 bases and J by 5 bases, with 7 bases left in between. Germline V gives CDR1 ENHRY, CDR2 SYGVKD. The CDR3 protein is CAISESKRYGYTF. The CDR3 coding sequence is TGTGCCATCAGTGAGTCGAAGCGTTATGGCTACACCTTC.

The V call is TRBV7-2, the J call TRBJ2-7; 10 nucleotides match TRBD2. The V and J ends lost 5 bases and 2 bases, in that order; junction bases with no gene match: 9. Germline V CDR1 and CDR2: SGHTA, FQGNSA. The CDR3 is 16 residues long. CDR3 coding DNA: TGTGCCAGCAGCCCCCATTCTAGCGGGAGTACCTACGAGCAGTACTTC. This translates into CASSPHSSGSTYEQYF.

This rearrangement joins TRBV15 to TRBJ1-4, with TRBD1 identical over 9 bases. Trimming cost V 1 base and J 8 bases; bases outside gene matches: 5. CDR1 is LNHNV, CDR2 YYDKDF, per germline (reference sequence). The CDR3 consists of 15 residues. The CDR3 DNA is TGTGCCACCAGCAGAGTACAGACAGGGGGAGAAAAACTGTTTTTT. Its protein product is CATSRVQTGGEKLFF. Filled out from reference TRBV15 and TRBJ1-4, the complete variable domain reads DAMVIQNPRYQVTQFGKPVTLSCSQTLNHNVMYWYQQKSSQAPKLLFHYYDKDFNNEADTPDNFQSRRPNTSFCFLDIRSPGLGDTAMYLCATSRVQTGGEKLFFGSGTQLSVL.

The rearrangement uses TRBV10-3 and TRBJ2-7, with 10 bases lining up with TRBD1. The germline gives CDR1 ENHRY, CDR2 SYGVKD. This CDR3 spans 14 amino acids. J was trimmed by 6 bases and V by 6 bases; bases with no gene match: 8. CDR3 nucleotides: TGTGCCATCAGCGCCGGGACAGGGGTGAGCGAGCAGTACTTC. Translated, it gives CAISAGTGVSEQYF.

The chain couples TRBV5-1 to TRBJ1-5, with a possible D match to TRBD1 (6 bases). The CDR3 covers 14 residues. With 5 bases removed from V and 5 bases from J, the gap between germline ends came to 14 bases. Germline-derived CDR1 and CDR2 are SGHRS and YFSETQ. The chain's CDR3 is CASSIQGSYQPQHF. The CDR3 DNA reads TGCGCCAGCAGTATACAGGGTTCATATCAGCCCCAGCATTTT.

The J gene is TRBJ2-5, the V gene TRBV6-4; tentatively, D is TRBD2 (5 bases). Germline V gene sequence: CDR1 MRHNA, CDR2 SNTAGT. The CDR3 covers 13 residues. Trimming cost V 3 bases and J 4 bases, with 9 bases left between them. The DNA for the CDR3 is TGTGCCAGCAGTGAAATTCGGGGAGAGACCCAGTACTTC. This gives the protein CASSEIRGETQYF.

The chain carries TRBV2 and TRBJ2-7; D unclear. Trimming took off 6 bases at V and 2 bases at J, with 11 bases between the two ends. This CDR3 spans 13 amino acids. Germline values: CDR1 SNHLY, CDR2 FYNNEI. Here the CDR3 DNA reads TGTGCCAGCAGCGGTACATTAGCCTACGAGCAGTACGTC. Its protein is CASSGTLAYEQYV.

CDR3 nucleotide sequence: TGTGCCATCAACTCAGGGGGGTGGAACACTGAAGCTTTCTTT. Its translation: CAINSGGWNTEAFF. The V and J genes are TRBV10-3 and TRBJ1-1, with TRBD1 matching 7 bases. The CDR3 runs to 14 residues. V was clipped by 7 bases and J by 1 base; unmatched bases: 6. Germline values: CDR1 ENHRY, CDR2 SYGVKD.

The chain has TRBV19 and TRBJ1-2; D gene ambiguous. Germline CDR1 is LNHDA and CDR2 is SQIVND (reference sequence). This CDR3 has 13 amino acids. Trimming removed 3 bases from V and 3 bases from J, with 8 bases in between. In DNA form, the CDR3 reads TGTGCCAGTAGTATTACGACGGACTATGGCTACACCTTC. Translating it yields CASSITTDYGYTF.

The V and J genes are TRBV18 and TRBJ1-1; 10 nucleotides match TRBD1. Per germline, CDR1 KGHSH and CDR2 LQKENI. V was pared by 3 bases and J by 2 bases, with 6 bases of the junction left unmatched. This CDR3 contains 16 residues. The CDR3 bases are TGTGCCAGCTCACCCGGGACAGGGGTAGTAAACACTGAAGCTTTCTTT. This gives the protein CASSPGTGVVNTEAFF.

The chain links TRBV6-6 to TRBJ1-1; D is possibly TRBD1 (5 bases). Germline lookup yields CDR1 MNHNY and CDR2 SVGAGI (reference sequence). Trimming stripped 2 bases from V and 2 bases from J, with 9 bases between. The CDR3 is 14 amino acids. In DNA, the CDR3 is TGTGCCAGCAGTTACAGGACACCCAACACTGAAGCTTTCTTT. The encoded protein is CASSYRTPNTEAFF.

The chain carries TRBV4-3 and TRBJ2-3; TRBD2 is a possible D gene (6 bases). CDR1 and CDR2 from the germline V gene are LGHNA and YSLEER. The V and J ends lost 0 bases and 3 bases respectively, with 13 bases between them. This CDR3 region has 16 residues. As DNA, the CDR3 is TGCGCCAGCAGCCAAGATGTTGCGGGGTGGACAGATACGCAGTATTTT. Encoded protein: CASSQDVAGWTDTQYF.

The V call is TRBV11-2, the J call TRBJ2-7; 9 bases align to TRBD1. Germline-derived CDR1 and CDR2 are SGHAT and FQNNGV. The CDR3 consists of 13 residues. Unmatched junction bases numbered 3, after V lost 4 bases and J lost 5 bases. The CDR3 sequence is CASSSDRGDEQYV. The CDR3 DNA reads as TGTGCCAGCAGCTCGGACAGGGGCGACGAGCAGTACGTC.

The rearrangement joins TRBV11-2 to TRBJ2-7; tentatively, D is TRBD1 (5 bases). V was pared by 2 bases and J by 0 bases, with 11 bases between. Germline V gene lookup returns CDR1 SGHAT and CDR2 FQNNGV. The CDR3 totals 15 residues. The CDR3 nucleotides are TGTGCCAGCAGCTTATCCAGGGTAAGCTCCTACGAGCAGTACTTC. Translation: CASSLSRVSSYEQYF.

CDR3 amino acids: CASSPNTGELFF. The CDR3 coding sequence is TGTGCCAGCAGTCCCAACACCGGGGAGCTGTTTTTT. The rearrangement joins TRBV6-5 to TRBJ2-2; no firm D call. Trimming took 5 bases from V and 2 from J, leaving 3 bases between them. This CDR3 comprises 12 residues. The V gene's germline CDR1 is MNHEY and CDR2 SVGAGI.

The rearrangement links TRBV6-6 to TRBJ2-3, with unresolved D. The germline V and J ends were trimmed by 2 bases and 6 bases, with 12 bases remaining between them. The CDR3 runs 14 residues. Per the germline V gene, CDR1 is MNHNY and CDR2 is SVGAGI (reference sequence). CDR3 DNA: TGTGCCAGCAGTTACGTCTCATGGGCGGATACGCAGTATTTT. Protein: CASSYVSWADTQYF.

The genes are TRBV11-2 and TRBJ2-1, with 8 bases lining up with TRBD2. The V segment lost 4 bases and the J segment 6 bases; nucleotides outside the gene matches: 5. The CDR3 totals 14 residues. CDR1 is SGHAT and CDR2 is FQNNGV in the germline V gene. The CDR3 here is CASSYGLAPNEQFF. DNA for the CDR3: TGTGCCAGCAGCTATGGACTAGCCCCCAATGAGCAGTTCTTC.

The chain couples TRBV28 to TRBJ2-3; D is undetermined. The CDR3 is 13 residues long. In germline, CDR1 is MDHEN, CDR2 SYDVKM. V was trimmed by 3 bases and J by 0 bases, leaving 4 bases between them. The DNA of the CDR3 is TGTGCCAGCAGTTTGGGCAGCACAGATACGCAGTATTTT. It encodes CASSLGSTDTQYF.

The gene calls are TRBV19 and TRBJ1-2; TRBD1 agrees at 8 bases. V was pared by 0 bases and J by 6 bases, with 6 bases of the junction left unmatched. The CDR3 totals 15 residues. From germline, CDR1 is LNHDA and CDR2 SQIVND (reference sequence). CDR3 protein: CASSIEDRVFDGYTF. DNA for the CDR3: TGTGCCAGTAGTATAGAGGACAGGGTTTTTGATGGCTACACCTTC. Complete variable domain (other parts from reference TRBV19 and TRBJ1-2): DGGITQSPKYLFRKEGQNVTLSCEQNLNHDAMYWYRQDPGQGLRLIYYSQIVNDFQKGDIAEGYSVSREKKESFPLTVTSAQKNPTAFYLCASSIEDRVFDGYTFGSGTRLTVV.

In its sample, this clone was seen a few times. The same CDR3 also results from other DNA sequences found in this sample. The V call is TRBV29-1, the J call TRBJ1-1; no reliable D call. The CDR3 covers 14 residues. Trimming pared 3 bases from V and 1 base from J, leaving 12 bases between. CDR1 SQVTM and CDR2 ANQGSEA come from the germline V gene. The CDR3 DNA follows: TGCAGCGTTGAGATTGGTGGCGGGAACACTGAAGCTTTCTTT. Its protein product is CSVEIGGGNTEAFF.

The chain has TRBV2 and TRBJ2-7, with D unresolved. The CDR3 loop spans 13 amino acids. Germline assignment: CDR1 SNHLY and CDR2 FYNNEI. Trimming stripped 4 bases from V and 2 bases from J, with 9 bases between. CDR3 sequence reads: CASSVLQTYEQYV. CDR3 in DNA: TGTGCCAGCAGTGTTTTACAGACCTACGAGCAGTACGTC.

The CDR3 coding sequence is TGTGCCAGCAGCGACACTAGGGGAAGCGGTGAGCAGTTCTTC. This sequence encodes CASSDTRGSGEQFF. The rearrangement links TRBV7-2 to TRBJ2-1, with D perhaps matching TRBD1 or TRBD2 (5 bases each). This CDR3 has 14 amino acids. V lost 5 bases and J 9 bases, leaving 17 bases between the germline ends. Germline V gives CDR1 SGHTA, CDR2 FQGNSA. The full variable domain, with the rest looked up from reference TRBV7-2 and TRBJ2-1, is GAGVSQSPSNKVTEKGKDVELRCDPISGHTALYWYRQSLGQGLEFLIYFQGNSAPDKSGLPSDRFSAERTGGSVSTLTIQRTQQEDSAVYLCASSDTRGSGEQFFGPGTRLTVL.

The chain carries TRBV5-1 and TRBJ2-7, with 7 positions matching TRBD1. J was trimmed by 5 bases and V by 0 bases; bases with no gene match: 5. Germline V gene lookup returns CDR1 SGHRS and CDR2 YFSETQ. The CDR3 length is 14 residues. DNA for the CDR3: TGCGCCAGCAGCTTGGGACAGGGAAACAACGAGCAGTACGTC. Protein product: CASSLGQGNNEQYV.

This clone was counted a few times. One end of the junction is discordant with germline, which a read error may explain. This chain uses TRBV20-1 with TRBJ1-4; weak D call: TRBD1 (6 bases). The germline V gene encodes CDR1 DFQATT and CDR2 SNEGSKA (reference sequence). This CDR3 is 8 amino acids long. The CDR3 sequence is CSARGGYF. The DNA of the CDR3 is TGCAGTGCTAGGGGGGGCTATTTT.

This clone appeared once. The chain carries TRBV2 and TRBJ2-7; TRBD1 aligns across 9 bases. Germline CDR1 reads SNHLY; CDR2 reads FYNNEI. J gave up 5 bases and V 7 bases, and 9 bases lay outside the gene matches. The CDR3 runs to 14 residues. CDR3 in amino acids: CASKLGTGSHEQYF. The CDR3 nucleotides read TGTGCCAGCAAATTGGGGACAGGGTCCCACGAGCAGTACTTC.